The T cell receptor (beta chain) under discussion was sequenced for a study of blood T cell repertoires in COVID-19. The wider study: From the United States, Italy and Spain came samples of acute and convalescent COVID-19. Sample material is recorded as cDNA or gDNA derived from T cells, B-cell-depleted T cells, or PBMCs.

By proportion, this clone is medium-sized. Methods used by the authors: Nucleated cell number was recorded as an estimate derived from reference gene primer amplification. The data were produced by immunoSEQ multiplex PCR, yet TCRdb's version contains in-frame clones alone and is incomplete. The V and J calls and the clone size are those of that table, but D and trimming were determined from the DNA. The repertoire holds 70,000 or so clones, with about 85% as singletons. CDR1 SGHNT and CDR2 YYREEE come from the germline V gene (reference sequence). V lost 0 bases and J lost 0, with 4 bases in between. The CDR3 is 14 amino acids.

The TCR sequence derives from a man in his sixties or seventies with active COVID-19. The sequencing input was peripheral blood. The chain carries TRBV5-4 and TRBJ1-3; D unclear. The CDR3 DNA follows: TGTGCCAGCAGCTTGGACAGCTCTGGAAACACCATATATTTT. This gives the protein CASSLDSSGNTIYF.